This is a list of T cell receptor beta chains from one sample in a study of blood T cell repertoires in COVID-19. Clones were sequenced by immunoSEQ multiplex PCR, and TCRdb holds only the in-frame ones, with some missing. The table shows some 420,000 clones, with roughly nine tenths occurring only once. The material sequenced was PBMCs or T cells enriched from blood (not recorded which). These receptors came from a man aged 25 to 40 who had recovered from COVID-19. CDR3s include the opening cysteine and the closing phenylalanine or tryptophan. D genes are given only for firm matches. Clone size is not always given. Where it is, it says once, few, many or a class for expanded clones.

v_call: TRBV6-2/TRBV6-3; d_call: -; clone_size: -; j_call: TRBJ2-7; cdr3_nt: TGTGCCAGCAGTTTCACCCCCGGGAGACTTGATCCACACGGGACCTACGAGCAGTACTTC; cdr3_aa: CASSFTPGRLDPHGTYEQYF
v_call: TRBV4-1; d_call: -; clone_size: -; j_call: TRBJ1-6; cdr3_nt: TGCGCCAGCAGCCAAGAAGGGGGTTTTTCACCCCTCCACTTT; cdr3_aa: CASSQEGGFSPLHF
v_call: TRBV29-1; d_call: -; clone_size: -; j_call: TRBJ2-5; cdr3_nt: TGCAGCGTTGAAGATAGTGAGGAGACCCAGTACTTC; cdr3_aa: CSVEDSEETQYF
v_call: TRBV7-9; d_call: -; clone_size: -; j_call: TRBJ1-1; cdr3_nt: TGTGCCAGCAGCTTAGCGGGGGCGAACACTGAAGCTTTCTTT; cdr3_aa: CASSLAGANTEAFF
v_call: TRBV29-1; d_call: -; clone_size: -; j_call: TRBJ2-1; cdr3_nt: TGCAGCGTTGTTACTAGACGAACACACAATGAGCAGTTCTTC; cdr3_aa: CSVVTRRTHNEQFF
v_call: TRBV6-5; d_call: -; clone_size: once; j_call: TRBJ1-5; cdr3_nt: TGTGCCAGCAGTTTCAGTGATGAACAGCCCCAGCATTTT; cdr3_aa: CASSFSDEQPQHF
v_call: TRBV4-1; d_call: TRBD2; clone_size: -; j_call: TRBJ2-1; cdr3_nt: TGCGCCAGCAGCCAAGTACCACTAGCGGGAGTTAATGAGCAGTTCTTC; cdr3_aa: CASSQVPLAGVNEQFF
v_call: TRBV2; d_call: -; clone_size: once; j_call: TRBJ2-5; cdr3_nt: TGTGCCAGCATGCCGACAAGGGCAGGGAGGTTCGAGACCCAGTACTTC; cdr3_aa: CASMPTRAGRFETQYF
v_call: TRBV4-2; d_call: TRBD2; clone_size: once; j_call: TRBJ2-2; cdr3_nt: TGTGCCAGCAGCTTTGGACTAGGGGATTACGGGGAGCTGTTTTTT; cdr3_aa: CASSFGLGDYGELFF
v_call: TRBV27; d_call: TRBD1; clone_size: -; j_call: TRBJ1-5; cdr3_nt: TGTGCCAGCAGTAGCAGGGGGTACGGGCAGCCCCAGCATTTT; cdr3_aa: CASSSRGYGQPQHF
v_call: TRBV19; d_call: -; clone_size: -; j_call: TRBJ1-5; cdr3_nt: TGTGCCAGTAGTATGGGACAAAGGCGTCAGCCCCAGCATTTT; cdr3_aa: CASSMGQRRQPQHF
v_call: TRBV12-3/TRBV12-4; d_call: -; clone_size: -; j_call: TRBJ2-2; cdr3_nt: TGTGCCAGCAGTCCTACTTGGGAGCTGTTTTTT; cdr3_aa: CASSPTWELFF
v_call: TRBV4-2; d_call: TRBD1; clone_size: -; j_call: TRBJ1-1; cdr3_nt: TGTGCCAGCAGCCAAGGGGGGGACAGCGAAGCTTTCTTT; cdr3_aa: CASSQGGDSEAFF
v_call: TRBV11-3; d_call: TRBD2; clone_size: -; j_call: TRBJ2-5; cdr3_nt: TGTGCCAGCAGCCTAGCGGTCCAAGAGACCCAGTACTTC; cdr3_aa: CASSLAVQETQYF
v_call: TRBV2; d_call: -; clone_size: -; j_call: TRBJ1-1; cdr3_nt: TGTGCCAGCAGGTGGGGGGACACTGAAGCTTTCTTT; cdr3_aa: CASRWGDTEAFF
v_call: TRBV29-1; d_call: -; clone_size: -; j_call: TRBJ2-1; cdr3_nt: TGCAGCGTTGGAGGTACCCTTGAGCAGTTCTTC; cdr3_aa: CSVGGTLEQFF
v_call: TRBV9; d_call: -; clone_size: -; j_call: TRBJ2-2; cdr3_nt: TGTGCCAGCAGCGTAGAAAACGGGGGATACACCGGGGAGCTGTTTTTT; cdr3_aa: CASSVENGGYTGELFF
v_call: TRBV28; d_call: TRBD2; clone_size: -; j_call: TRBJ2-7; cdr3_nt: TGTGCCAGCAGGCGCCCCGGACTAGCGGGAGTATACGAGCAGTACTTC; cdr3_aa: CASRRPGLAGVYEQYF
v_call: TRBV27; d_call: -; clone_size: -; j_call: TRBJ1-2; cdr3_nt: TGTGCCAGCTCGAGAGGGGGTGGTTACTATGGCTACACCTTC; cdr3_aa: CASSRGGGYYGYTF
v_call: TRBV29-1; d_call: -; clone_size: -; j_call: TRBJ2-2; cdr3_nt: TGCAGCGCTAGGAACACCGGGGAGCTGTTTTTT; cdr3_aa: CSARNTGELFF
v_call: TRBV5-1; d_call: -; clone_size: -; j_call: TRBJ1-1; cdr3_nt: TGCGCCAGCAGCTTGAATGCGGGTGGTCCTGGGAGCACTGAAGCTTTCTTT; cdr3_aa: CASSLNAGGPGSTEAFF
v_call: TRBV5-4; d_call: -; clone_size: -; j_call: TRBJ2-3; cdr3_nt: TGTGCCAGCAGCCTTTGGAAGCTAGCTGGCGATACGCAGTATTTT; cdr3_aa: CASSLWKLAGDTQYF
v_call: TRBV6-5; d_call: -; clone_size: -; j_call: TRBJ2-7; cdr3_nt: TGTGCCAGCAGTTACTCGAAAGGGGAATACGAGCAGTACTTC; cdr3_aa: CASSYSKGEYEQYF
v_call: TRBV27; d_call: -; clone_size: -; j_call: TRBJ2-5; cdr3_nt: TGTGCCAGCAGTGCCCCCCGCAGGGAAGAGACCCAGTACTTC; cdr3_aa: CASSAPRREETQYF
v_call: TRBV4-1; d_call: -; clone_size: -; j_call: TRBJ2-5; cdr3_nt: TGCGCCAGCAGTGGACCTAGCGCTCAAGAGACCCAGTACTTC; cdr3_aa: CASSGPSAQETQYF
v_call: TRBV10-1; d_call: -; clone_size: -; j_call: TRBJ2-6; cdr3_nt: TGCGCCAGCAGCAGGGGATCTGGGGCCAACGTCCTGACTTTC; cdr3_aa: CASSRGSGANVLTF
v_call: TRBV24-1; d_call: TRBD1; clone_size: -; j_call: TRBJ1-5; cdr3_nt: TGTGCCACCAGTGATTCCGGGACAGCTTCCTATCAGCCCCAGCATTTT; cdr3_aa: CATSDSGTASYQPQHF
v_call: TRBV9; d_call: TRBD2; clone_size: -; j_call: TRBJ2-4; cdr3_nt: TGTGCCAGCAGCACCACCGGGGGGGGTGGCATTCAGTACTTC; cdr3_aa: CASSTTGGGGIQYF
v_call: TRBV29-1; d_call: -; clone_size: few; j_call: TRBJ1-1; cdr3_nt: TGCAGCGTCCTGGACAGGAACACTGAAGCTTTCTTT; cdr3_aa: CSVLDRNTEAFF
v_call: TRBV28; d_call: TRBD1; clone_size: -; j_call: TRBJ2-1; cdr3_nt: TGTGCCAGCGGCATCCTGACAGGGCAGGATGAGCAGTTCTTC; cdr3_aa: CASGILTGQDEQFF
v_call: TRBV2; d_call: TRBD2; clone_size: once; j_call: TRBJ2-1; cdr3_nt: TGTGCCAGCAGTGAACCGGCACTAGCGGGAGACGAAGGTGAGCAGTTCTTC; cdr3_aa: CASSEPALAGDEGEQFF
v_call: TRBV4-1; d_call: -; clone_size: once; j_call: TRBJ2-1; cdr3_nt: TGCGCCAGCAGCCCGGTCCGCCGAAGAAACAATGAGCAGTTCTTC; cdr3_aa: CASSPVRRRNNEQFF
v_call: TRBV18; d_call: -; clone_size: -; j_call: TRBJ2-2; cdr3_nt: TGTGCCAGCCGCCCTCGGGGAGGTGTGAACACCGGGGAGCTGTTTTTT; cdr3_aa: CASRPRGGVNTGELFF